These T cell receptor beta chains were read from a single sample in a study of blood T cell repertoires in COVID-19. Profiled with immunoSEQ multiplex PCR; TCRdb holds only in-frame clones, not every one. The table records about 240,000 clones, about 81% of them present only once. The sample taken for sequencing was peripheral blood. The receptor set was obtained from an older woman with active or convalescent COVID-19. CDR3s include the opening cysteine and the closing phenylalanine or tryptophan.

v_gene: TRBV7-2; j_gene: TRBJ2-7; CDR3aa: CASSSLVGAGGLRTHEQYF
v_gene: TRBV20-1; j_gene: TRBJ1-4; CDR3aa: CSASLGGANEKLFF
v_gene: TRBV10-3; j_gene: TRBJ1-4; CDR3aa: CAISAGGGEKLFF
v_gene: TRBV30; j_gene: TRBJ2-7; CDR3aa: CAWGRGSYEQYF
v_gene: TRBV5-1; j_gene: TRBJ1-1; CDR3aa: CASSEQPNTEAFF
v_gene: TRBV19; j_gene: TRBJ1-5; CDR3aa: CASSIAGGQGYEPQHF
v_gene: TRBV15; j_gene: TRBJ1-4; CDR3aa: CAGGQGPTNEKLFF
v_gene: TRBV7-2; j_gene: TRBJ2-3; CDR3aa: CASSLTSASGTQYF
v_gene: TRBV29-1; j_gene: TRBJ2-3; CDR3aa: CSVGVSGGATDTQYF
v_gene: TRBV19; j_gene: TRBJ1-2; CDR3aa: CASHSTGAGGLGYTF
v_gene: TRBV15; j_gene: TRBJ1-2; CDR3aa: CATSRGTETNYGYTF
v_gene: TRBV9; j_gene: TRBJ2-3; CDR3aa: CASSARTSGGARGTQYF
v_gene: TRBV23-1; j_gene: TRBJ1-1; CDR3aa: CASRGAYTEAFF
v_gene: TRBV11-2; j_gene: TRBJ1-1; CDR3aa: CASSSQGTTEAFF
v_gene: TRBV29-1; j_gene: TRBJ1-2; CDR3aa: CSVLRDRGLNTF
v_gene: TRBV30; j_gene: TRBJ1-1; CDR3aa: CAWSVRGNTEAFF
v_gene: TRBV18; j_gene: TRBJ1-2; CDR3aa: CASSPKKMAYGYTF
v_gene: TRBV24-1; j_gene: TRBJ1-2; CDR3aa: CATSDFYSSGGGGYTF
v_gene: TRBV28; j_gene: TRBJ1-2; CDR3aa: CASRESFNWDSPWLGYGYTF
v_gene: TRBV19; j_gene: TRBJ2-7; CDR3aa: CASSIQGQGSLYEQYF
v_gene: TRBV10-3; j_gene: TRBJ1-2; CDR3aa: CAISGTGDQSYGYTF
v_gene: TRBV6-2/TRBV6-3; j_gene: TRBJ1-5; CDR3aa: CASSYFGQRGNQPQHF
v_gene: TRBV12-3/TRBV12-4; j_gene: TRBJ1-6; CDR3aa: CASAPRQSSPLHF
v_gene: TRBV5-8; j_gene: TRBJ1-2; CDR3aa: CASSLSPDRGGYGYTF
v_gene: TRBV11-2; j_gene: TRBJ2-1; CDR3aa: CASSGDRGREQFF
v_gene: TRBV10-2; j_gene: TRBJ1-6; CDR3aa: CASSNSYYNSPLHF
v_gene: TRBV6-6; j_gene: TRBJ1-3; CDR3aa: CASSRLTGVPPGNTIYF
v_gene: TRBV6-5; j_gene: TRBJ1-4; CDR3aa: CASSRNRGGEKLFF
v_gene: TRBV6-2/TRBV6-3; j_gene: TRBJ2-1; CDR3aa: CASSYSPPSGLYNEQFF
v_gene: TRBV5-1; j_gene: TRBJ1-6; CDR3aa: CASSFGQGNSPLHF
v_gene: TRBV5-1; j_gene: TRBJ1-1; CDR3aa: CASSLALDRGAEAFF
v_gene: TRBV6-2/TRBV6-3; j_gene: TRBJ2-2; CDR3aa: CASSYGVAGHLAATGELFF
v_gene: TRBV24-1; j_gene: TRBJ2-1; CDR3aa: CATSDSTDFPPNEQFF
v_gene: TRBV28; j_gene: TRBJ1-6; CDR3aa: CASSLRSSVLPLHF
v_gene: TRBV24-1; j_gene: TRBJ2-1; CDR3aa: CATSETSGGASSYNEQFF
v_gene: TRBV7-2; j_gene: TRBJ2-5; CDR3aa: CASSLALPGGGVQETQYF
v_gene: TRBV6-6; j_gene: TRBJ1-2; CDR3aa: CASSRRDRVLGGYTF
v_gene: TRBV19; j_gene: TRBJ1-3; CDR3aa: CASSPRTGGASGNTIYF
v_gene: TRBV12-5; j_gene: TRBJ2-7; CDR3aa: CASWGGYEQYF
v_gene: TRBV6-2/TRBV6-3; j_gene: TRBJ2-3; CDR3aa: CASSYSEEADTQYF
v_gene: TRBV3-1/TRBV3-2; j_gene: TRBJ2-7; CDR3aa: CASRPTGGNEQYF
v_gene: TRBV11-2; j_gene: TRBJ2-5; CDR3aa: CASSLERGGGRGETQYF
v_gene: TRBV6-2/TRBV6-3; j_gene: TRBJ1-6; CDR3aa: CASSSPGQAPRSLHF
v_gene: TRBV7-3; j_gene: TRBJ1-5; CDR3aa: CASSTQTGGEGNQPQHF
v_gene: TRBV3-1/TRBV3-2; j_gene: TRBJ2-1; CDR3aa: CASSQDRAGEQFF
v_gene: TRBV18; j_gene: TRBJ1-5; CDR3aa: CASSPGRVSNQPQHF
v_gene: TRBV3-1/TRBV3-2; j_gene: TRBJ1-6; CDR3aa: CASNRQGRNSPLHF
v_gene: TRBV7-9; j_gene: TRBJ2-2; CDR3aa: CASSFDRPTGELFF
v_gene: TRBV30; j_gene: TRBJ1-5; CDR3aa: CAWNGGSNQPQHF
v_gene: TRBV6-5; j_gene: TRBJ2-7; CDR3aa: CASSYRGTSYEQYF
v_gene: TRBV13; j_gene: TRBJ2-6; CDR3aa: CASSSTGWGSGANVLTF
v_gene: TRBV27; j_gene: TRBJ2-6; CDR3aa: CASSYGSLGRVGANVLTF
v_gene: TRBV18; j_gene: TRBJ1-2; CDR3aa: CASSHGQSNNYGYTF